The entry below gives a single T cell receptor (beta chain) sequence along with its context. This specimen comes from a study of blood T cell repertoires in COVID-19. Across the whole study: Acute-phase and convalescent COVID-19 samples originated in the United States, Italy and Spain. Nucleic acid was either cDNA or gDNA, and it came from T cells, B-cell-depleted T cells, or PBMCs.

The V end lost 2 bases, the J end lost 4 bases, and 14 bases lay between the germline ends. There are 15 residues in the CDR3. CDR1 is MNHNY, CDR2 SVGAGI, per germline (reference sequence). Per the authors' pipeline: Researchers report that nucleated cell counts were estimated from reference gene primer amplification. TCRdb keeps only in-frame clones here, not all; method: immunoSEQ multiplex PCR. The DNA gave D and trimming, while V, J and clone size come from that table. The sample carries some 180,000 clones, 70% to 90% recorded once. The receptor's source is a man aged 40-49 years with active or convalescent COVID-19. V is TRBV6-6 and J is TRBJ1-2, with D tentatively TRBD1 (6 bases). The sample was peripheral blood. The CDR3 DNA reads TGTGCCAGCAGTTACGATCAGGGGAAGGTCTATGGCTACACCTTC. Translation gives CASSYDQGKVYGYTF.